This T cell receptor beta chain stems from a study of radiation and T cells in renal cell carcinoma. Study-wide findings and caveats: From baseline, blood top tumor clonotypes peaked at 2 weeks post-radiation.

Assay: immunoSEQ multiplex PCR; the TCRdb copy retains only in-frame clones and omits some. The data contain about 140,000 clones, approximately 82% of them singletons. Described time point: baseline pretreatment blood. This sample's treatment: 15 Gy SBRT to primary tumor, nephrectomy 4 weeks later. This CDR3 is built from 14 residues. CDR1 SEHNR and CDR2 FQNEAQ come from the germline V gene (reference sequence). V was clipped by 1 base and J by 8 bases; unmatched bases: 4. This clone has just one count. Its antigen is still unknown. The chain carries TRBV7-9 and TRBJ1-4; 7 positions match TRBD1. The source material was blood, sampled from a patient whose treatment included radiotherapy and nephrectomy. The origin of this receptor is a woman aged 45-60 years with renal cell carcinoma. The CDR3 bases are TGTGCCAGCAGCTTAGACGGGACAGCAGAAAAACTGTTTTTT. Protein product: CASSLDGTAEKLFF. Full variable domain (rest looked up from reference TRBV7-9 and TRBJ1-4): DTGVSQNPRHKITKRGQNVTFRCDPISEHNRLYWYRQTLGQGPEFLTYFQNEAQLEKSRLLSDRFSAERPKGSFSTLEIQRTEQGDSAMYLCASSLDGTAEKLFFGSGTQLSVL.